These T cell receptor beta chains were read from a single sample in a study of T cells in Graves' hyperthyroidism and ophthalmopathy. TCRdb fed the multiplex PCR reads into MiXCR, producing one record per CDR3 protein. The table records 700,000 or so distinct CDR3 sequences, about 17% of them present only once. Input material: blood. Receptors originate from a man between 18 and 35 years old with Graves' hyperthyroidism. CDR3s include the opening cysteine and the closing phenylalanine or tryptophan. The D gene is left open where the match is weak. Size is stated for part of the rows, as once, few or many counts, or as a class when the clone is expanded.

clone_size j_call v_call d_call cdr3_nt cdr3_aa
many TRBJ2-1 TRBV11-2 TRBD2 TGTGCCAGCAGCTTACCCGGGACTAGCGGAGACAATGAGCAGTTCTTC CASSLPGTSGDNEQFF
few TRBJ1-2 TRBV18 TRBD1 TGTGCCAGCTCTCCGGACAGGTTTCCTAACTATGGCTACACCTTC CASSPDRFPNYGYTF
many TRBJ2-5 TRBV28 TRBD2 TGTGCCAGTCAAAGCGGGAGCCACCAAGAGACCCAGTACTTC CASQSGSHQETQYF
many TRBJ2-7 TRBV13 - TGTGCCAGCAGCATGGAGGTTAGGCGCGAGCAGTACTTC CASSMEVRREQYF
many TRBJ2-7 TRBV7-8 - TGTGCCAGCAGCTCCATGAGGGGTGATGGGCAGTACTTC CASSSMRGDGQYF
many TRBJ2-1 TRBV10-3 TRBD2 TGTGCCATCAGTGAGTCCCCCACTAGCGGGGCCTACAATGAGCAGTTCTTC CAISESPTSGAYNEQFF
- TRBJ1-1 TRBV6-1 - TGTGCCAGCGGGCCTGACAGTATGATGAACACTGAAGCTTTCTTT CASGPDSMMNTEAFF
- TRBJ2-3 TRBV2 TRBD1 TGTGCCAGCAGTGATAGAGGACAGGGGGCCCCCTGGGATACGCAGTATTTT CASSDRGQGAPWDTQYF
few TRBJ2-6 TRBV7-8 - TGTGCCAGCAGCTCCATCAGGTTCGGGGCCAACGTCCTGACTTTC CASSSIRFGANVLTF
few TRBJ1-2 TRBV28 TRBD1 TGTGCCAGCAGCCCTGCCGAGAGGACAGGGGGACCCTATGGCTACACCTTC CASSPAERTGGPYGYTF
many TRBJ2-3 TRBV29-1 TRBD1 TGCAGCGTGACAGGGGTGTCAAGCACAGATACGCAGTATTTT CSVTGVSSTDTQYF
once TRBJ2-7 TRBV9 TRBD1 TGTGCCAGCGGCCCGGGACAGGGGGGTGGTGAGCAGTACTTC CASGPGQGGGEQYF
- TRBJ2-5 TRBV20-1 TRBD2 TGCAGTGCTCTCGGACTAGCGGAGCTCGAGACCCAGTACTTC CSALGLAELETQYF
- TRBJ2-5 TRBV7-9 - TGTGCCAGCGGGGCGTCCACTCCCCAGGGAACCCAGTACTTC CASGASTPQGTQYF
many TRBJ2-7 TRBV6-1 TRBD1 TGTGCCAGCAGCCCCAGGGACAGCTACGAGCAGTACTTC CASSPRDSYEQYF
many TRBJ1-2 TRBV19 - TGTGCCAGACCTTGGGGGAATTTCTATGGCTACACCTTC CARPWGNFYGYTF
many TRBJ2-5 TRBV6-1 TRBD1 TGTGCCAGCAGGTCAAAGGGGGCGAGAGAAGAGACCCAGTACTTC CASRSKGAREETQYF
- TRBJ1-5 TRBV28 - TGTGCCAGCGTAACACAGGAGTGGCAGCCCCAGCATTTT CASVTQEWQPQHF
- TRBJ2-3 TRBV19 TRBD2 TGTGCCAGTAGTATCTTGGGGACTAGCGGGGCTAGCACAGGTACGCAGTATTTT CASSILGTSGASTGTQYF
many TRBJ1-2 TRBV15 - TGTGCCACCAGCAGGAAGGGTTCGCTTATTGGCTACACCTTC CATSRKGSLIGYTF
- TRBJ2-2 TRBV6-1 - TGTGCCAGCAGTCCCCCGCTGAACACCGGGGAGCTGTTTTTT CASSPPLNTGELFF
few TRBJ1-3 TRBV25-1 - TGTGCCAGCACGTTGGCAGGGACTTCTGGAAACACCATATATTTT CASTLAGTSGNTIYF
many TRBJ2-5 TRBV11-2 TRBD1 TGTGCCAGCAGCACCCGGACAGGAGTGACGGCCCAGTACTTC CASSTRTGVTAQYF
many TRBJ2-7 TRBV11-3 - TGTGCCAGCAGCCTAACGAGGGCTAGCTCCTACGAGCAGTACTTC CASSLTRASSYEQYF
many TRBJ2-1 TRBV7-9 TRBD1 TGTGCCAGCAGCGACAGACAGGGTGGGTACAATGAGCAGTTCTTC CASSDRQGGYNEQFF